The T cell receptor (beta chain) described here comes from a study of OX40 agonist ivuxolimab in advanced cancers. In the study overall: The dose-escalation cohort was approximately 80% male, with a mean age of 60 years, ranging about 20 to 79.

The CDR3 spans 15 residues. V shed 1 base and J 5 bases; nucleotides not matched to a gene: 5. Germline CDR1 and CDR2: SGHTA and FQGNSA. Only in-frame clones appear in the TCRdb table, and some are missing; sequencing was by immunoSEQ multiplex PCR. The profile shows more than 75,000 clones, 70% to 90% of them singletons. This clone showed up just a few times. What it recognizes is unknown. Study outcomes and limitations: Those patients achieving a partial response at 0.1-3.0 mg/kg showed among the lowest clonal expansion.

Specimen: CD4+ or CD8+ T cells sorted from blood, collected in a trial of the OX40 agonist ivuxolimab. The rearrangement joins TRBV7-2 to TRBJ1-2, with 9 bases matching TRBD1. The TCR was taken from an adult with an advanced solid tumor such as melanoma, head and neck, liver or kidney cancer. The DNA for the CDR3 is TGTGCCAGCAGCTTAGACAGGGGGCGGTCGTATGGCTACACCTTC. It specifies CASSLDRGRSYGYTF.